The source of this TCR beta chain is a study of technical replicates of blood from a handful of donors. The CDR3 runs to 14 residues. The V gene lost 1 base and the J gene lost 5 bases, with 8 bases spanning the gap. Germline CDR1 is SEHNR and CDR2 is FQNEAQ (reference sequence). Generated by immunoSEQ multiplex PCR, the TCRdb table keeps only in-frame clones and is missing some. The sample lists 60,000 to 90,000 clones, roughly 96% seen once, with less than 0.25% in the top ten. The V and J genes are TRBV7-9 and TRBJ2-2, with D uncertain. Specimen: T cells isolated from PBMCs. The TCR sequence derives from a human donor in good health. Here the CDR3 DNA reads TGTGCCAGCAGCTTAGAGTCCGGGACCGGGGAGCTGTTTTTT. Translation: CASSLESGTGELFF.